This T cell receptor beta chain appears in the sequencing data of a study of cytomegalovirus exposure and HLA in healthy donors. Study-level points and caveats: The tendency of first-cohort TCR clusters to co-occur in the roughly 130 validation repertoires was the finding of a later analysis. Fewer than 200 TCR beta chains were listed as cytomegalovirus-associated.

Per the germline V gene, CDR1 is SGHAT and CDR2 is FQNNGV. This CDR3 spans 16 amino acids. J was trimmed by 10 bases and V by 1 base; bases with no gene match: 10. In regard to this clone: The antigen is undetermined.

The table came from immunoSEQ multiplex PCR; TCRdb's copy has only in-frame clones and leaves some out. The repertoire holds about 130,000 clones, with just under 85% as singletons. Sample: PBMCs. The chain recombines TRBV11-2 with TRBJ2-4; 10 bases match TRBD2. The clonotype originates from a young man in good health and CMV-seropositive. The CDR3 reads CASSLVSGLAGAIQYF. The CDR3 DNA reads as TGTGCCAGCAGCTTAGTCAGCGGGCTAGCGGGAGCGATTCAGTACTTC.